This T cell receptor (beta chain) appears in the sequencing data of a study of blood T cells in healthy people across ages. A second about 7 to 12 cycle PCR used barcoded and J-beta primers. TCRdb ran MiXCR on the 5' RACE reads and lists one entry per CDR3 protein. The table records around 1.5 million distinct CDR3 sequences, 45% to 70% of them present only once. The sample providers were healthy Caucasian people from Russia, aged about 6 to 90. At least 7 million PBMCs were isolated per sample. The clonotype originates from a man between 18 and 29 years old in good health. Sequencing used blood.

The CDR3 sequence is CASSYSDRGREGYTF. In DNA, the CDR3 is TGTGCCAGCAGTTACTCGGACAGGGGGCGGGAAGGCTACACCTTC. The V and J genes are TRBV6-6 and TRBJ1-2, with 11 bases that match TRBD1. This CDR3 contains 15 residues. V was clipped by 0 bases and J by 8 bases; unmatched bases: 5. Germline V gives CDR1 MNHNY, CDR2 SVGAGI (reference sequence).